The 15 T cell receptor beta chains below all came from one sample that was sequenced in a study of blood T cell repertoires in COVID-19. Clones were sequenced by immunoSEQ multiplex PCR, and TCRdb holds only the in-frame ones, with some missing. The sample carries around 290,000 clones, 88% recorded once. The specimen sequenced was PBMCs or T cells enriched from blood (not recorded which). These TCRs come from a woman aged 25 to 39 who had recovered from COVID-19.

This chain joins TRBV10-2 and TRBJ2-5; 7 bases fit TRBD1. V lost 6 bases to trimming and J lost 4 bases; unmatched junction nucleotides: 8. The V gene's germline CDR1 is WSHSY and CDR2 SAAADI. The CDR3 length is 14 residues. The CDR3 spells CASSVDRVLETQYF. CDR3 sequence (DNA): TGCGCCAGCAGCGTTGACAGGGTGTTAGAGACCCAGTACTTC.

The chain combines TRBV24-1 with TRBJ2-1; 9 bases align to TRBD2. Losses at the gene ends were 3 bases for V and 9 bases for J; bases not matched to a gene: 14. This CDR3 has 17 residues. Germline V gene sequence: CDR1 KGHDR, CDR2 SFDVKD. The CDR3 is CATSDVGGLAFSVEQFF. The CDR3 bases are TGTGCCACCAGTGATGTAGGGGGACTAGCATTCTCCGTTGAGCAGTTCTTC.

The chain has TRBV7-2 and TRBJ2-3, with a tentative D call TRBD1 (6 bases). Trimming left V 3 bases short and J 4 bases short, with 14 bases between. The CDR3 has 15 amino acids. Germline V gives CDR1 SGHTA, CDR2 FQGNSA. CDR3 coding DNA: TGTGCCAGCAGCTTCATGGGGGCCTCAGCAGATACGCAGTATTTT. Translation: CASSFMGASADTQYF.

This chain uses TRBV21-1 with TRBJ1-3; the D call of TRBD1 is as the table states it, not checked on the DNA. TRBV21-1 is a pseudogene segment. The CDR3 covers 14 residues. The CDR3 DNA reads TGTGCCAGCAGCGGTACAGTCTCTGGAAACACCATATATTTT. It yields the protein CASSGTVSGNTIYF.

CDR3 region: CASNPRASARTDTQYF. CDR3 sequence (DNA): TGTGCCAGCAACCCCAGGGCCTCCGCTCGCACAGATACGCAGTATTTT. The chain is built from TRBV9 and TRBJ2-3; D is perhaps TRBD1 (5 bases). The V gene lost 6 bases and the J gene lost 1 base, with 18 bases spanning the gap. Germline CDR1 and CDR2: SGDLS and YYNGEE. The CDR3 spans 16 residues.

This chain uses TRBV6-1 with TRBJ1-1; D gene unclear. This CDR3 has 17 residues. The germline V gene encodes CDR1 MNHNS and CDR2 SASEGT. Trimming cost V 1 base and J 0 bases, with 15 bases left between them. The CDR3 coding sequence is TGTGCCAGCAGTGAAGTTGATTTCACAGTCGTGAACACTGAAGCTTTCTTT. Amino acid sequence: CASSEVDFTVVNTEAFF.

This sequence joins TRBV2 and TRBJ2-7; weak D call: TRBD2 (6 bases). Germline CDR1 and CDR2: SNHLY and FYNNEI. V lost 4 bases and J 7 bases, leaving 17 bases between the germline ends. The CDR3 has 14 amino acids. CDR3 protein: CASSVRSPGREQYF. The CDR3 DNA reads as TGTGCCAGCAGTGTTAGGTCCCCGGGGAGGGAGCAGTACTTC.

V usage is TRBV11-2 and J usage is TRBJ2-1; 9 positions agree with TRBD2. The germline gives CDR1 SGHAT, CDR2 FQNNGV. This CDR3 spans 15 amino acids. J lost 6 bases, V lost 7 bases, and 10 bases had no gene match. The CDR3 reads CASNKGLRGGNEQFF. CDR3 bases: TGTGCCAGCAACAAAGGTCTGCGGGGGGGCAATGAGCAGTTCTTC.

In its sample, this clone was seen once. This chain links TRBV19 with TRBJ2-1; D possibly corresponds to TRBD2 (8 bases). V dropped 7 bases and J dropped 4 bases, with 17 bases sitting between them. The CDR3 spans 15 residues. The V gene's germline CDR1 is LNHDA and CDR2 SQIVND (reference sequence). The CDR3 DNA sequence: TGTGCCAGTACCAGGGGGACTAGAGGATACAATGAGCAGTTCTTC. This codes for CASTRGTRGYNEQFF.

V gene TRBV12-3 or TRBV12-4 combines with J gene TRBJ2-2; TRBD1 matches at 7 bases. This CDR3 has 13 amino acids. The ends lost 4 bases at V and 8 bases at J; junction bases unmatched: 4. For the CDR3, the DNA is TGTGCCAGCAGTTCCCGACAGGGAGGGGAGCTGTTTTTT. Its protein product is CASSSRQGGELFF.

The rearrangement joins TRBV27 to TRBJ2-5; 9 bases are shared with TRBD1. The CDR3 runs to 16 residues. Germline V gene lookup returns CDR1 MNHEY and CDR2 SMNVEV (reference sequence). Unmatched junction bases numbered 15, after V lost 8 bases and J lost 5 bases. CDR3 nucleotides: TGTGCCAGCCTACCCACAGGGGGCGGGTTTATCGAGACCCAGTACTTC. Its translation is CASLPTGGGFIETQYF.

This chain connects TRBV6-5 to TRBJ1-2; tentative D call: TRBD1 (6 bases). The CDR3 loop spans 12 amino acids. In germline, CDR1 is MNHEY, CDR2 SVGAGI. The V and J ends lost 6 bases and 3 bases respectively, with 8 bases between them. CDR3 amino acids: CASRGQYYGYTF. As DNA, the CDR3 is TGTGCCAGCAGAGGACAGTACTATGGCTACACCTTC.

The rearrangement joins TRBV28 to TRBJ1-3; D is ambiguous. CDR1 and CDR2 from the germline V gene are MDHEN and SYDVKM. This CDR3 region has 14 residues. V was trimmed by 8 bases and J by 2 bases, leaving 13 bases between them. The CDR3, as DNA: TGTGCCAGCCAACTACTACCAGCTGGAAACACCATATATTTT. Encoded protein: CASQLLPAGNTIYF.

The chain carries TRBV7-9 and TRBJ2-7; tentative D call: TRBD1 (6 bases). V lost 4 bases, J lost 4 bases, and 17 bases lay in between. CDR1 is SEHNR, CDR2 FQNEAQ, per germline (reference sequence). The length of the CDR3 is 15 residues. CDR3 nucleotide sequence: TGTGCCAGCAGCTACAGCACAGGGATGATTTACGAGCAGTACTTC. The encoded protein is CASSYSTGMIYEQYF. The full variable domain, in which reference TRBV7-9 and TRBJ2-7 provide the parts outside the CDR3, is DTGVSQNPRHKITKRGQNVTFRCDPISEHNRLYWYRQTLGQGPEFLTYFQNEAQLEKSRLLSDRFSAERPKGSFSTLEIQRTEQGDSAMYLCASSYSTGMIYEQYFGPGTRLTVT.

V is TRBV24-1 and J is TRBJ2-1; D possibly corresponds to TRBD1 (6 bases). CDR1 KGHDR and CDR2 SFDVKD come from the germline V gene. The CDR3 totals 14 residues. Trimming removed 6 bases from V and 7 bases from J, with 15 bases in between. The CDR3 loop reads CATSFTGPGNEQFF. The DNA of the CDR3 is TGTGCCACCAGTTTCACAGGGCCGGGGAATGAGCAGTTCTTC.